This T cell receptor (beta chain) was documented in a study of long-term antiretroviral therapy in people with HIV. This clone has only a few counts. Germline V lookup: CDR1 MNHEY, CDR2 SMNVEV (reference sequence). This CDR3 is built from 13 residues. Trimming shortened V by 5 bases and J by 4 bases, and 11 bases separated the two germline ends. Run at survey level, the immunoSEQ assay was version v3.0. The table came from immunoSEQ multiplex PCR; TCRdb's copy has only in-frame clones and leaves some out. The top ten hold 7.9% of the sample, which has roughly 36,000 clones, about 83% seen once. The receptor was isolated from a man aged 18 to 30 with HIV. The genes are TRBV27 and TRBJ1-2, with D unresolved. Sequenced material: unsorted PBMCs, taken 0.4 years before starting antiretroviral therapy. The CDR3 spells CASSRSWGYGYTF. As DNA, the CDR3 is TGTGCCAGCAGTCGTAGTTGGGGCTATGGCTACACCTTC.